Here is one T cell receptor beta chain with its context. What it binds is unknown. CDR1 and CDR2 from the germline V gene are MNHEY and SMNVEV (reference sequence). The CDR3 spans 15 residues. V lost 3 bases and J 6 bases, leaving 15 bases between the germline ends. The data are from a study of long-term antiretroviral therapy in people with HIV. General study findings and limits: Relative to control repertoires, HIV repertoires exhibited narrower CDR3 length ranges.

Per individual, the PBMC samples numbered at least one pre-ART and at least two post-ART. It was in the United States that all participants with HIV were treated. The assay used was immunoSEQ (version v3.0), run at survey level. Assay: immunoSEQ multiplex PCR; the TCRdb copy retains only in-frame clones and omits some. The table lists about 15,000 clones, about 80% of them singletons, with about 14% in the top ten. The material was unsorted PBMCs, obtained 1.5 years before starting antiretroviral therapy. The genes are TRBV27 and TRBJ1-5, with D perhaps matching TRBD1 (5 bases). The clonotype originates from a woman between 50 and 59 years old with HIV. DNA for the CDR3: TGTGCCAGCAGTTTTATTGGGCAGGGTAGTCAGCCCCAGCATTTT. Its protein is CASSFIGQGSQPQHF.